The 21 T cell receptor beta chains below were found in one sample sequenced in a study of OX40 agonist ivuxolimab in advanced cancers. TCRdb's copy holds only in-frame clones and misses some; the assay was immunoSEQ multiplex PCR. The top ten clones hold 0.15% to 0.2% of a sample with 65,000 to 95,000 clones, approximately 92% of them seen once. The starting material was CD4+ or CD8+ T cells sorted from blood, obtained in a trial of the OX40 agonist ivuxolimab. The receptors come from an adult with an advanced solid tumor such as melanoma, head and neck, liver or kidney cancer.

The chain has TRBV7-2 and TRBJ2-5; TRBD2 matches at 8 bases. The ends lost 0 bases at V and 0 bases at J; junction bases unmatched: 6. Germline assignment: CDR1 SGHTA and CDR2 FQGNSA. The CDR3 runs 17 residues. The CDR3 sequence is CASSLAFAGGNQETQYF. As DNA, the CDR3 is TGTGCCAGCAGCTTAGCATTCGCGGGAGGCAACCAAGAGACCCAGTACTTC. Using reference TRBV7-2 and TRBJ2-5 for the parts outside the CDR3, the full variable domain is GAGVSQSPSNKVTEKGKDVELRCDPISGHTALYWYRQSLGQGLEFLIYFQGNSAPDKSGLPSDRFSAERTGGSVSTLTIQRTQQEDSAVYLCASSLAFAGGNQETQYFGPGTRLLVL.

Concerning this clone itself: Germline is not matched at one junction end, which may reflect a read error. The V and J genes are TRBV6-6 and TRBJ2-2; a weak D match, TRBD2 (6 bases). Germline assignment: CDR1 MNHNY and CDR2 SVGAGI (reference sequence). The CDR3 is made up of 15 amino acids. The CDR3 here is CASSYSEGLAGGLFF. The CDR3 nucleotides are TGTGCCAGCAGTTACTCGGAGGGCCTAGCTGGGGGGCTGTTTTTT.

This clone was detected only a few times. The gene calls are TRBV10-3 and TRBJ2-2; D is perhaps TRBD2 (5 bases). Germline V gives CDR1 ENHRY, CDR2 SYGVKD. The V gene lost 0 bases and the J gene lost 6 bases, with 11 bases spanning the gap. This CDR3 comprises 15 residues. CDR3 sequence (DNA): TGTGCCATCAGTGAGTCCGAAGAGGGCCCCGGGGAGCTGTTTTTT. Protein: CAISESEEGPGELFF.

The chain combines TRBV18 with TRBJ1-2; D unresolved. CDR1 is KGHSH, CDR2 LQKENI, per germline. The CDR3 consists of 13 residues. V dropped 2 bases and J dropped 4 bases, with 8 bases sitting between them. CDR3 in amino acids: CASSPKEFYGYTF. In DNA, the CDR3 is TGTGCCAGCTCACCAAAGGAGTTCTATGGCTACACCTTC.

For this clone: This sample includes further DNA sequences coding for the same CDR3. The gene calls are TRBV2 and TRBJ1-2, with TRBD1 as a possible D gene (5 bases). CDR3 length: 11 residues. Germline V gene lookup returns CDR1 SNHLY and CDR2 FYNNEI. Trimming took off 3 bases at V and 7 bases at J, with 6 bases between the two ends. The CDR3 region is CASSEGGGYTF. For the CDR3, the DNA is TGTGCCAGCAGTGAGGGGGGTGGCTACACCTTC.

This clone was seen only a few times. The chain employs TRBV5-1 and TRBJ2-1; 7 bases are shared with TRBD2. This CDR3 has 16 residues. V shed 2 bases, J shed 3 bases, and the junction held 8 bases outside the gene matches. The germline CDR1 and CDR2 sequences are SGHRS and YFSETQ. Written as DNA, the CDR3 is TGCGCCAGCAGCTTACGTCAGCGGGGTGGCTACAATGAGCAGTTCTTC. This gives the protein CASSLRQRGGYNEQFF.

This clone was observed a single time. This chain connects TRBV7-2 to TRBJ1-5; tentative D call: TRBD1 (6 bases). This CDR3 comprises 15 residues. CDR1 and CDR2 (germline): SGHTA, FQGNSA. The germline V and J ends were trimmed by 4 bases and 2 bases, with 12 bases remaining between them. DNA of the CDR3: TGTGCCAGCAGCTCAAGCCGACAGGGCAATCAGCCCCAGCATTTT. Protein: CASSSSRQGNQPQHF.

CDR3 coding DNA: TGTGCCAGCAGCTTAGTCGCCGGGGCGAACACCGGGGAGCTGTTTTTT. This encodes CASSLVAGANTGELFF. V usage is TRBV7-3 and J usage is TRBJ2-2; D perhaps matches TRBD2 (5 bases). The CDR3 runs 16 residues. V was trimmed by 2 bases and J by 0 bases, leaving 10 bases between them. Germline V gene sequence: CDR1 SGHTA, CDR2 FQGTGA.

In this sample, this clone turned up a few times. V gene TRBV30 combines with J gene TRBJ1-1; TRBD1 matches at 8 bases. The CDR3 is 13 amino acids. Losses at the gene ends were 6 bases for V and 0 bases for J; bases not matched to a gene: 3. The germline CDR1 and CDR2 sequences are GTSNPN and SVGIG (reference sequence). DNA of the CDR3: TGTGCCTGTGGACAGGGAATGAACACTGAAGCTTTCTTT. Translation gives CACGQGMNTEAFF.

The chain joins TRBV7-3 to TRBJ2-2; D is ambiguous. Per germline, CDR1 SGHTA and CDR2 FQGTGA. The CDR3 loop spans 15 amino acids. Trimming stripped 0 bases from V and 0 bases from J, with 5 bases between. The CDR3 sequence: CASSLTGPNTGELFF. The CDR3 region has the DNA TGTGCCAGCAGCTTAACGGGCCCGAACACCGGGGAGCTGTTTTTT. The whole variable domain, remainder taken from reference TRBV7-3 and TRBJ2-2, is GAGVSQTPSNKVTEKGKYVELRCDPISGHTALYWYRQSLGQGPEFLIYFQGTGAADDSGLPNDRFFAVRPEGSVSTLKIQRTERGDSAVYLCASSLTGPNTGELFFGEGSRLTVL.

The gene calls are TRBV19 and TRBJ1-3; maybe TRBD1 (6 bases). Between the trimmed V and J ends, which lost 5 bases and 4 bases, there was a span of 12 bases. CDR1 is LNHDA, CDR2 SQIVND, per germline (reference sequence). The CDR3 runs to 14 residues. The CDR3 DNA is TGTGCCAGTAGTCTACAGGGACTGGGAAACACCATATATTTT. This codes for CASSLQGLGNTIYF.

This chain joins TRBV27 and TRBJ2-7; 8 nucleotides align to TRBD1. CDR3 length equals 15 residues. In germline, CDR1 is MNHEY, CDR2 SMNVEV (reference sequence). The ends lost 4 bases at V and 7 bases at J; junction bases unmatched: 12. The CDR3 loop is CASSSTRQGLREQYV. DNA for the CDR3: TGTGCCAGCAGTTCAACCCGACAGGGGTTACGAGAGCAGTACGTC.

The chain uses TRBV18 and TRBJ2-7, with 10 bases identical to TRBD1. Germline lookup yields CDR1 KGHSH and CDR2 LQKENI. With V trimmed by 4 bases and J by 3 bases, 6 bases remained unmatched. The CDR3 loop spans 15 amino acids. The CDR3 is CASSLSGTGDYEQYV. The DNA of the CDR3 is TGTGCCAGCTCACTTTCCGGGACAGGGGACTACGAGCAGTACGTC.

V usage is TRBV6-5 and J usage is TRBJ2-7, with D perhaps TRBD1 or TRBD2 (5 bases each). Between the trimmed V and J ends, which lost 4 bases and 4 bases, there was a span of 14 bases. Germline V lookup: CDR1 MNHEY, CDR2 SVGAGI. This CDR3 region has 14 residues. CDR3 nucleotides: TGTGCCAGCAGTTCCGGGACCTCTCTATACGAGCAGTACGTC. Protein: CASSSGTSLYEQYV.

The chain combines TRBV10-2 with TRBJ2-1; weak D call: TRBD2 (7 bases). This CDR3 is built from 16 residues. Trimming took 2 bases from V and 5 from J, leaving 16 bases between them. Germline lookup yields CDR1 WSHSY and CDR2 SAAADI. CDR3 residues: CASSEGGGRADNEQFF. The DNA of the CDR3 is TGCGCCAGCAGTGAGGGGGGGGGCCGGGCCGACAATGAGCAGTTCTTC.

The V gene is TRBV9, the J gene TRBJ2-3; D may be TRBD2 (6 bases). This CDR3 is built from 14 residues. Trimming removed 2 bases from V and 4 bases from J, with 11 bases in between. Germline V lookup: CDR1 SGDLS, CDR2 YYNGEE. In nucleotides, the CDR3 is TGTGCCAGCAGCGTTTCCGGGAGTTCAGATACGCAGTATTTT. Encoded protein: CASSVSGSSDTQYF.

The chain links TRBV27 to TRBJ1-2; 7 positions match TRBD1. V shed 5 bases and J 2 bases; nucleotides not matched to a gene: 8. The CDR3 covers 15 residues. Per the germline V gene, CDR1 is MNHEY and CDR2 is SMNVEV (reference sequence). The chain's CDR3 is CASSPRRGGNYGYTF. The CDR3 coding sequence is TGTGCCAGCAGTCCCCGCAGGGGGGGGAACTATGGCTACACCTTC.

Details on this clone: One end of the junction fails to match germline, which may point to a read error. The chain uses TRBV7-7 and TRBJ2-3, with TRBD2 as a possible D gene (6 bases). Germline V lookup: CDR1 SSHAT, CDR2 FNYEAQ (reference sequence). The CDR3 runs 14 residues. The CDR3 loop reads CASSLARETDTQYF. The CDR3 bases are TGTGCTAGCAGCTTAGCCCGGGAGACAGATACGCAGTATTTT.

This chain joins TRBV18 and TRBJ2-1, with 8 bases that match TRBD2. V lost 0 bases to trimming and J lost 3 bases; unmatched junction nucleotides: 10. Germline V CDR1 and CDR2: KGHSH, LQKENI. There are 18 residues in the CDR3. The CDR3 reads CASSPPVGGAKIYNEQFF. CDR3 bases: TGTGCCAGCTCACCACCCGTCGGGGGGGCTAAAATCTACAATGAGCAGTTCTTC.

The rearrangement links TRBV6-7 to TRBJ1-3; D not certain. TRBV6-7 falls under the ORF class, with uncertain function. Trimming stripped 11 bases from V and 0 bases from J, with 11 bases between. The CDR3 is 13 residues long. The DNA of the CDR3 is TGTGCCCCCGGGAGGGACTCTGGAAACACCATATATTTT. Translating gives CAPGRDSGNTIYF.

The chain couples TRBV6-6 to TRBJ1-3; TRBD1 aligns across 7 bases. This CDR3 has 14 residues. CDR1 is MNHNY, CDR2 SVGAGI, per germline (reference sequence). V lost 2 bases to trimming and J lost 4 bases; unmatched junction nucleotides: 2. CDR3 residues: CASSYDRAGNTIYF. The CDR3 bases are TGTGCCAGCAGTTACGACAGGGCAGGAAACACCATATATTTT.